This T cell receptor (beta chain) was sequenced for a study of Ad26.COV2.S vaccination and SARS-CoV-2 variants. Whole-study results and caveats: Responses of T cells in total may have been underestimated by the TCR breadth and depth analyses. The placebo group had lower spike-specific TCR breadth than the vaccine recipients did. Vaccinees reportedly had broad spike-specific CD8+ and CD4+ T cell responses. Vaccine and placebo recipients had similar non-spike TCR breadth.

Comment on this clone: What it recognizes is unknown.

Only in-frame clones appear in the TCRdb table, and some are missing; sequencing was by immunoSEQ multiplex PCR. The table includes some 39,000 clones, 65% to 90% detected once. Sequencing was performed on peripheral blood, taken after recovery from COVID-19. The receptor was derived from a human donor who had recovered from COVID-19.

The CDR3: CASSLIGQGEAFF. The CDR3 nucleotides are TGCGCCAGCAGCTTGATCGGACAGGGGGAAGCTTTCTTT. The V call is TRBV5-1, the J call TRBJ1-1; TRBD1 matches at 9 bases. This CDR3 is built from 13 residues. The germline V gene has CDR1 SGHRS and CDR2 YFSETQ. J lost 8 bases, V lost 1 base, and 3 bases had no gene match.